Presented here are 5 T cell receptor beta chains from one specimen sequenced in a study of blood T cells in healthy people across ages. A J-beta primer mix and a sample-barcoded 5' primer were used in a second PCR of about 6 to 12 cycles. One entry per CDR3 protein results from TCRdb running MiXCR on the 5' RACE reads. The table includes a few hundred thousand distinct CDR3 sequences, 25% to 30% detected once. The sequenced sample was blood. All receptors come from a woman between 65 and 79 years old in good health.

This clonotype was observed a few times. The rearrangement links TRBV10-3 to TRBJ2-5, with 7 bases fitting TRBD2. The J call could be wrong; TRBJ2-7 is a better fit for the DNA end. Germline V gene sequence: CDR1 ENHRY, CDR2 SYGVKD. The CDR3 extends over 13 amino acids. The CDR3 nucleotides are TGTGCCATCAACGAAAGACTAGCCGACGAGCAGTACTTC. Its protein is CAINERLADEQYF.

This clonotype was seen more than once but under ten times. The rearrangement joins TRBV7-2 to TRBJ1-5, with D unclear. The CDR3 is 13 residues long. CDR1 and CDR2 from the germline V gene are SGHTA and FQGNSA. V was trimmed by 2 bases and J by 4 bases, leaving 6 bases between them. CDR3 DNA: TGTGCCAGCAGCTTACAGATGAATCAGCCCCAGCATTTT. Translation gives CASSLQMNQPQHF.

This chain joins TRBV12-3 or TRBV12-4 and TRBJ1-2, with D possibly being TRBD1 (5 bases). V lost 5 bases to trimming and J lost 9 bases, with 16 bases between them. This CDR3 has 13 amino acids. CDR3 region: CASSPRRGDSYTF. CDR3 in DNA: TGTGCCAGCAGTCCCCGTCGAGGGGATAGCTACACCTTC.

The gene calls are TRBV6-5 and TRBJ1-2; tentatively, D is TRBD1 (5 bases). The germline V gene encodes CDR1 MNHEY and CDR2 SVGAGI. The CDR3 runs to 16 residues. V was shortened by 0 bases and J by 8 bases, with 19 bases between the two germline ends. The CDR3 loop is CASSYSRSARVEGYTF. CDR3 DNA sequence: TGTGCCAGCAGTTACTCGAGATCCGCCAGGGTAGAAGGCTACACCTTC.

The chain uses TRBV20-1 and TRBJ2-1; D is possibly TRBD2 (7 bases). Trimming pared 4 bases from V and 5 bases from J, leaving 15 bases between. The CDR3 is made up of 14 amino acids. Germline-derived CDR1 and CDR2 are DFQATT and SNEGSKA (reference sequence). The CDR3 sequence: CSATSGGNHNEQFF. CDR3 sequence (DNA): TGCAGTGCTACCTCGGGGGGCAACCACAATGAGCAGTTCTTC.